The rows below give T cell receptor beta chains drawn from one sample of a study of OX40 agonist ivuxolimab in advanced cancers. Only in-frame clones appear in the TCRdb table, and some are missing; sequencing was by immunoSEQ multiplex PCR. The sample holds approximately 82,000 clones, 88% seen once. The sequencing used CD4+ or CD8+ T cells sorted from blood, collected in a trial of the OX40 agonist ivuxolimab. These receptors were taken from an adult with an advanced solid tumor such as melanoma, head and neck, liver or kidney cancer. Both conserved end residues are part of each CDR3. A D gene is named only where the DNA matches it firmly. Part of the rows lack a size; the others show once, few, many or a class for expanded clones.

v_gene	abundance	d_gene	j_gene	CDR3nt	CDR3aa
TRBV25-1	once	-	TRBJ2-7	TGTGCCAGCAGTTTGACGGGCTCCTACGAGCAGTACTTC	CASSLTGSYEQYF
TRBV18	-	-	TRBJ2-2	TGTGCCAGCTCACCCCGCGGGGGCGCGAACACCGGGGAGCTGTTTTTT	CASSPRGGANTGELFF
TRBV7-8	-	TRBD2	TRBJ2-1	TGTGCCAGCAGCTTACCTGGACTAGCGGGAGGTATGAATGAGCAGTTCTTC	CASSLPGLAGGMNEQFF
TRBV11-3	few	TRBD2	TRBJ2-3	TGTGCCAGCAGCTTAAGTACTAGCGGGACGGCAGATACGCAGTATTTT	CASSLSTSGTADTQYF
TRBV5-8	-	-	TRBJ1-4	TGTGCCAGCAGCTTGGGTCAGACTAATGAAAAACTGTTTTTT	CASSLGQTNEKLFF
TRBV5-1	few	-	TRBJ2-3	TGCGCCAGCAGCTCGGAAACGGGGAACGTGGCGGGGTTCACAGATACGCAGTATTTT	CASSSETGNVAGFTDTQYF
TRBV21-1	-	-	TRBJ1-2	TGTGCCAGCAGCCCGGCACAGCCGGGCTACACCTTC	CASSPAQPGYTF
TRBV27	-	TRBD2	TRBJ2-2	TGTGCCAGCACGCCATCGGGGGGGAACACCGGGGAGCTGTTTTTT	CASTPSGGNTGELFF
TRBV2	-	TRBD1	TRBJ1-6	TGTGCCAGCACCTCGACAGGGTATAATTCACCCCTCCACTTT	CASTSTGYNSPLHF
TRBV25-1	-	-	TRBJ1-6	TGTGCCAGCAGTGAATTTCCTAATTCACCCCTCCACTTT	CASSEFPNSPLHF
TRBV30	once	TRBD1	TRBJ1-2	TGTGCCTGGAGTGCCGGGGGACAGGGCGGCTACACCTTC	CAWSAGGQGGYTF
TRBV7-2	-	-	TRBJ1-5	TGTGCCAGCAGCTTAGGGTTGCATCAGCCCCAGCATTTT	CASSLGLHQPQHF
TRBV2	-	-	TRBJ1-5	TGTGCCAGCACCGGGCCCATCTATGGGCCCCAGCATTTT	CASTGPIYGPQHF
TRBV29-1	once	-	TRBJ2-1	TGCAGCACTAACCGGGAAACTTACAATGAGCAGTTCTTC	CSTNRETYNEQFF
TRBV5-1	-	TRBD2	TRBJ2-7	TGCGCCAGCAGTTTGAGCGGGATGAGCTCCTACGAGCAGTACTTC	CASSLSGMSSYEQYF
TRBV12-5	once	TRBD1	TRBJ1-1	TGTGCTAGTGGTTTGTCGCGGACAGGGCTGAACACTGAAGCTTTCTTT	CASGLSRTGLNTEAFF
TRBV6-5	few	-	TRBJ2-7	TGTGCCAGACCTAGGACACATACCTACGAGCAGTACTTC	CARPRTHTYEQYF
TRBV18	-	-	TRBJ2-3	TGTGCCAGCTCACCACCGCGATCTAGCCCCACAGATACGCAGTATTTT	CASSPPRSSPTDTQYF
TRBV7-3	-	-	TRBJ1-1	TGTGCCAGCAGCTTAACCCAGGTACTGAACACTGAAGCTTTCTTT	CASSLTQVLNTEAFF
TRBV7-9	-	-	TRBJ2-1	TGTGCCAGCAGCTTAACAGCGGGCTCCTACAATGAGCAGTTCTTC	CASSLTAGSYNEQFF
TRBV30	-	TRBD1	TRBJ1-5	TGTGCCTGGAGTCGGGACAGTCTGAATCAGCCCCAGCATTTT	CAWSRDSLNQPQHF
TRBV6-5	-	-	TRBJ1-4	TGTGCCAGCACCCGAGGGGGGCCGGGGGAAAAACTGTTTTTT	CASTRGGPGEKLFF
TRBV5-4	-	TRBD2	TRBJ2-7	TGTGCCAGCAGCTCCCCTTCTAGCGGGGCCTACGAGCAGTACTTC	CASSSPSSGAYEQYF
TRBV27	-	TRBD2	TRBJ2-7	TGTGCCAGCAGTTTGCACGGGACTAGCGGGAGCTACGAGCAGTACTTC	CASSLHGTSGSYEQYF
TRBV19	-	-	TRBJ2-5	TGTGCCACCCGACTTTGGGAGACCCAGTACTTC	CATRLWETQYF
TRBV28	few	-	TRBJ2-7	TGTGCCAGCAGTTTATCCCCAGGGGAACGCGAGCAGTACTTC	CASSLSPGEREQYF
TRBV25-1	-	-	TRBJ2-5	TGTGCCAGCAGTGAATCCCAGTCCCAAGAGACCCAGTACTTC	CASSESQSQETQYF
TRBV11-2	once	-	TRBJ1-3	TGTGCCAGCAGCTTAGATCGGGGAAACACCATATATTTT	CASSLDRGNTIYF
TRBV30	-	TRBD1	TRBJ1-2	TGTGCCTGGAGGGATGGGACAGCCGATGGCTACACCTTC	CAWRDGTADGYTF
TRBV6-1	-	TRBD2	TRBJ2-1	TGTGCCAGCAGTGCGGTCACTAGCGGGAGTGAGCAGTTCTTC	CASSAVTSGSEQFF
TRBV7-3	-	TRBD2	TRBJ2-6	TGTGCCAGCAGCCCTGGGACTATCTCTGGGGCCAACGTCCTGACTTTC	CASSPGTISGANVLTF
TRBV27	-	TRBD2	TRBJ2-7	TGTGCCAGCAGTCCCCGGGCGGGTTCGACGGGAGGCCCCTACGAGCAGTACTTC	CASSPRAGSTGGPYEQYF
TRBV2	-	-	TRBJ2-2	TGTGCCAGCAGTGAAGCGTTATATGTACCAAACACCGGGGAGCTGTTTTTT	CASSEALYVPNTGELFF
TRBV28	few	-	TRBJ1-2	TGTGCCAGCAGATCCACAGAGCTCTATGGCTACACCTTC	CASRSTELYGYTF
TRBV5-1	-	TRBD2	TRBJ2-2	TGCGCCAGCAGCTTGGAGACTAGCGGAACCGGGGAGCTGTTTTTT	CASSLETSGTGELFF
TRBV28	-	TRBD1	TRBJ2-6	TGTGCCAGCAGTCCTTCGAGGGACAGCTCTGGGGCCAACGTCCTGACTTTC	CASSPSRDSSGANVLTF
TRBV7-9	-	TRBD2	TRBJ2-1	TGTGCCAGCAGCTTCAGGACTAGCGGGGCTTTTTACAATGAGCAGTTCTTC	CASSFRTSGAFYNEQFF
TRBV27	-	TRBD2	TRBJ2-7	TGTGCCAGCAGCCCACCGGGACTAGCGGGTTTCAAGCAGTACTTC	CASSPPGLAGFKQYF
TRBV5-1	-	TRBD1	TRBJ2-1	TGCGCCAGCAGCTTAATACAGGGGCGATCCTACAATGAGCAGTTCTTC	CASSLIQGRSYNEQFF
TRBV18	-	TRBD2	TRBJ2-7	TGTGCCAGCTCACCAATACTAGCGGGAGGTCAGGGCGAGCAGTACTTC	CASSPILAGGQGEQYF
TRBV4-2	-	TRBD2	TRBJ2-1	TGTGCCAGCAGCCGAGGGGGACTAGCAAACGAGCAGTTCTTC	CASSRGGLANEQFF
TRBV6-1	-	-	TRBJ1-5	TGTGCCAGCAGTGATTCGGGGCTTGATCAGCCCCAGCATTTT	CASSDSGLDQPQHF
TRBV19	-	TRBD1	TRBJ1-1	TGTGCCAGTAAAACAGGGGAATGGACTGAAGCTTTCTTT	CASKTGEWTEAFF
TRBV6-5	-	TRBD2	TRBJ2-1	TGTGCCAGCAGTTACTCTGGACTAGCGGGACATGAGCAGTTCTTC	CASSYSGLAGHEQFF
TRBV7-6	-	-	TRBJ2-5	TGTGCCAGCAGACGACAGGGACTCCAAGAGACCCAGTACTTC	CASRRQGLQETQYF
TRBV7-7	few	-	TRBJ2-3	TGTGCTAGCAGCCCCCTTGGGGGGATCACAGATACGCAGTATTTT	CASSPLGGITDTQYF
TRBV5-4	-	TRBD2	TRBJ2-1	TGTGCCAGCAGCTTACTAGCGGGCCCCTACAATGAGCAGTTCTTC	CASSLLAGPYNEQFF
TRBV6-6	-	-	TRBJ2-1	TGTGCCAGCAGCCATGACGCATTGACCTACAATGAGCAGTTCTTC	CASSHDALTYNEQFF
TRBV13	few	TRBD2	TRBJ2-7	TGTGCCAGCAGACGCGCGGGAGGGTCCTACGAGCAGTACTTC	CASRRAGGSYEQYF
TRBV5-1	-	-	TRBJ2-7	TGCGCCAGCAGCTTTGGGACCCAACCCTACGAGCAGTACTTC	CASSFGTQPYEQYF